One sample yielded the 18 T cell receptor beta chains listed below, sequenced in a study of T cells in Graves' hyperthyroidism and ophthalmopathy. TCR beta CDR3 sequences were amplified from RNA transcripts. The TCR CDR3 was amplified in a first-round RT-PCR using the HTBI primer set. TCRdb independently ran MiXCR on the multiplex PCR reads; one entry per CDR3 protein. Counted here are fewer than 45,000 distinct CDR3 sequences, around 50% occurring once; the ten biggest clones make up 5.5% to 8%. Specimen: blood. The receptors were gathered from a woman aged 45-65 years with Graves' hyperthyroidism that later progressed to Graves' ophthalmopathy.

This chain uses TRBV5-5 with TRBJ2-1; perhaps TRBD2 as D (5 bases). The germline V and J ends were trimmed by 2 bases and 4 bases, with 13 bases remaining between them. The CDR3 covers 15 residues. Germline CDR1 and CDR2: SGHKS and YYEKEE (reference sequence). The CDR3 loop is CASSFTRDRYNEQFF. The CDR3 nucleotides are TGTGCCAGCAGCTTCACGAGGGATAGATACAATGAGCAGTTCTTC.

With regard to this clonotype: This CDR3 is missing its conserved last phenylalanine or tryptophan, likely due to a read error. No DNA is shown, since the ends of the CDR3 on it are uncertain; the CDR3 is the one TCRdb lists. This chain links TRBV20-1 with TRBJ1-5; no check of the table's D call, TRBD1, against the DNA was made. Per the germline V gene, CDR1 is DFQATT and CDR2 is SNEGSKA (reference sequence). The CDR3 is 16 amino acids in total, end residues counted. The chain's CDR3 is CSASLSGTHSDQPRHY.

The chain links TRBV7-3 to TRBJ2-3; D is uncertain. This CDR3 is built from 13 residues. V was cut by 2 bases and J by 11 bases, with 14 bases left in between. Germline V gene lookup returns CDR1 SGHTA and CDR2 FQGTGA. This chain's CDR3 is CASSLLGNNEQYF. The CDR3 DNA reads as TGTGCCAGCAGCTTACTCGGAAACAATGAGCAGTATTTT.

To note about this clonotype: The final CDR3 position lacks the conserved phenylalanine or tryptophan, pointing to a likely read error. The chain couples TRBV7-8 to TRBJ2-1; 8 bases are shared with TRBD2. This CDR3 comprises 12 residues. From germline, CDR1 is SGHVS and CDR2 FQNEAQ. CDR3 in amino acids: CTSTLVGTRQFL. CDR3 bases: TGTACCAGCACCTTAGTAGGGACTAGGCAGTTCCTC.

The chain carries TRBV5-6 and TRBJ2-5; 7 nucleotides match TRBD2. Trimming removed 1 base from V and 5 bases from J; junction bases left unmatched: 8. Germline CDR1 reads SGHDT; CDR2 reads YYEEEE. CDR3 size: 15 residues. CDR3 sequence: CASSLLVAGAETQYF. In DNA, the CDR3 is TGTGCCAGCAGCTTGTTGGTAGCGGGTGCGGAGACCCAGTACTTC.

This chain uses TRBV10-1 with TRBJ2-3; TRBD1 matches 7 bases. Trimming cost V 3 bases and J 4 bases; bases outside gene matches: 4. Germline-derived CDR1 and CDR2 are WNHNN and SYGVQD (reference sequence). CDR3 size: 14 residues. CDR3 residues: CASSDNRGSDTQYF. The CDR3 bases are TGCGCCAGCAGTGATAACAGGGGCTCAGATACGCAGTATTTT.

This clonotype was seen repeatedly, ten times or more. The V gene is TRBV7-2, the J gene TRBJ2-1, with 15 positions matching TRBD2. Unmatched junction bases numbered 5, after V lost 4 bases and J lost 7 bases. CDR3 length: 16 residues. From germline, CDR1 is SGHTA and CDR2 FQGNSA. CDR3 region: CASSWTSGRAGNEQFF. DNA for the CDR3: TGTGCCAGCAGCTGGACTAGCGGGAGGGCCGGGAATGAGCAGTTCTTC. Combining the CDR3 with reference TRBV7-2 and TRBJ2-1 gives the whole variable domain GAGVSQSPSNKVTEKGKDVELRCDPISGHTALYWYRQSLGQGLEFLIYFQGNSAPDKSGLPSDRFSAERTGGSVSTLTIQRTQQEDSAVYLCASSWTSGRAGNEQFFGPGTRLTVL.

The rearrangement links TRBV20-1 to TRBJ2-1; maybe TRBD2 (6 bases). V was cut by 0 bases and J by 6 bases, with 12 bases left in between. Per the germline V gene, CDR1 is DFQATT and CDR2 is SNEGSKA (reference sequence). The CDR3 totals 14 residues. For the CDR3, the DNA is TGCAGTGCTAGAGATACCGGGACTGTCAATGAGCAGTTCTTC. It codes for CSARDTGTVNEQFF.

This clonotype rates as medium-sized. This chain connects TRBV5-1 to TRBJ1-6; 9 bases match TRBD1. The CDR3 covers 15 residues. Unmatched junction bases numbered 4, after V lost 4 bases and J lost 5 bases. Germline V CDR1 and CDR2: SGHRS, YFSETQ. CDR3 amino acids: CASSVGTGHNSPLHF. Written as DNA, the CDR3 is TGCGCCAGCAGCGTTGGGACAGGGCATAATTCACCCCTCCACTTT.

The V and J genes are TRBV7-2 and TRBJ1-6; D is perhaps TRBD1 (5 bases). The V and J ends lost 1 base and 7 bases respectively, with 20 bases between them. The CDR3 runs to 18 residues. Germline lookup yields CDR1 SGHTA and CDR2 FQGNSA. The CDR3 spells CASSLGPTIDDRNSPLHF. CDR3 nucleotides: TGTGCCAGCAGCTTAGGCCCGACGATAGATGACAGAAATTCACCCCTCCACTTT.

This clonotype appeared a single time. This rearrangement joins TRBV20-1 to TRBJ2-7; 9 bases line up with TRBD2. Trimming took 6 bases from V and 2 from J; bases not matched to a gene: 8. CDR3 length equals 14 residues. The germline gives CDR1 DFQATT, CDR2 SNEGSKA (reference sequence). For the CDR3, the DNA is TGCAGTGCCCTTCGCGGGGGGGTGACCTACGAGCAGTACTTC. Residues: CSALRGGVTYEQYF.

This clonotype has ten or more counts. The chain joins TRBV20-1 to TRBJ1-2; 8 nucleotides agree with TRBD1. J gave up 8 bases and V 6 bases, and 17 bases lay outside the gene matches. Germline V CDR1 and CDR2: DFQATT, SNEGSKA (reference sequence). This CDR3 comprises 15 residues. This CDR3 reads CSAPAPSTGERGYTF. CDR3 bases: TGCAGTGCCCCCGCCCCCTCGACAGGGGAGAGGGGCTACACCTTC.

This clonotype has ten or more counts. This chain uses TRBV5-1 with TRBJ1-4; a possible D gene is TRBD1 (5 bases). The germline V and J ends were trimmed by 4 bases and 4 bases, with 11 bases remaining between them. The CDR3 runs 14 residues. CDR1 SGHRS and CDR2 YFSETQ come from the germline V gene. As DNA, the CDR3 is TGCGCCAGCAGCCCGGGACGGGGTAATGAAAAACTGTTTTTT. This encodes CASSPGRGNEKLFF.

To note about this clonotype: It is likely a read error, because the conserved phenylalanine at the end of the CDR3 is missing. The DNA is omitted, as the CDR3 cannot be located on it reliably, and the CDR3 follows TCRdb's listing. The chain couples TRBV2 to TRBJ2-1; TRBD1, the table's D call, was not compared with the DNA. From its first to its last residue, the CDR3 has 13 amino acids. Looked up from germline, CDR1 is SNHLY and CDR2 is FYNNEI. The CDR3 loop reads CASSVVYRQVHEI.

The V call is TRBV4-1, the J call TRBJ1-6; the D is unclear. The V gene's germline CDR1 is MGHRA and CDR2 YSYEKL. The CDR3 length is 17 residues. V shed 5 bases and J shed 10 bases, with 24 bases lying between them. CDR3 sequence reads: CASSENSIGQIGSPLHF. CDR3 DNA: TGCGCCAGCAGCGAAAATAGTATCGGTCAGATTGGGTCACCCCTCCACTTT.

Judged by abundance, this clonotype is medium-sized. The V gene is TRBV24-1, the J gene TRBJ2-1; D ambiguous. The germline V gene encodes CDR1 KGHDR and CDR2 SFDVKD. V was pared by 4 bases and J by 9 bases, with 12 bases between. This CDR3 spans 13 amino acids. The CDR3 reads CATSDYERGEQFF. For the CDR3, the DNA is TGTGCCACCAGTGACTACGAGCGAGGTGAGCAGTTCTTC.

The rearrangement uses TRBV15 and TRBJ1-1, with D perhaps TRBD1 (6 bases). The CDR3 covers 16 residues. Trimming removed 0 bases at V and 1 base at J, with 12 bases between. Germline V gene data show CDR1 as LNHNV and CDR2 as YYDKDF (reference sequence). CDR3 protein: CATSRDWGRGNTEAFF. CDR3 DNA sequence: TGTGCCACCAGCAGAGATTGGGGCAGGGGGAACACTGAAGCTTTCTTT.

The rearrangement joins TRBV9 to TRBJ1-2, with D possibly matching TRBD1 (5 bases). This CDR3 comprises 13 residues. Deletions cut 4 bases from V and 4 bases from J, with 11 bases between. Per the germline V gene, CDR1 is SGDLS and CDR2 is YYNGEE. The CDR3 DNA follows: TGTGCCAGCAGCACAGGAGGATCCTATGGCTACACCTTC. It codes for CASSTGGSYGYTF.